Listed here are 29 T cell receptor beta chains from one sample, sequenced in a study of T cell repertoires in cytomegalovirus infection. Each CDR3 protein is one row after TCRdb ran MiXCR on the reads. The data contain about 770,000 distinct CDR3 sequences, 25% to 30% of them singletons. What these receptors recognize is not known. The sequenced sample was cultured CD8+ T cells from PBMCs, obtained from culture after CMV antigen stimulation. The receptors here all came from a human donor in good health (CMV status not recorded). Some clones in this sample may be carry-over from other donors' samples.

In regard to this clonotype: The junction departs from the called germline gene at one end, perhaps through a read error. The chain is built from TRBV27 and TRBJ1-2, with no clear D. The CDR3 length is 16 residues. Germline V gene lookup returns CDR1 MNHEY and CDR2 SMNVEV (reference sequence). The CDR3 loop is CASSPLGLRANYGYTF. The CDR3 coding sequence is TGTGCTAGCAGCCCGCTGGGATTAAGAGCTAACTATGGCTACACCTTC.

This clonotype was seen only a few times. The V gene is TRBV2, the J gene TRBJ1-5, with 7 bases fitting TRBD1. The CDR3 covers 13 residues. Per the germline V gene, CDR1 is SNHLY and CDR2 is FYNNEI. V lost 4 bases, J lost 4 bases, and 1 base stayed unmatched. The CDR3 bases are TGTGCCAGCAGTGGGGGACAGAATCAGCCCCAGCATTTT. The encoded protein is CASSGGQNQPQHF.

This clonotype has just a few counts. This chain uses TRBV2 with TRBJ1-1; no definite D call. Deletions cut 3 bases from V and 1 base from J, with 12 bases between. The germline CDR1 and CDR2 sequences are SNHLY and FYNNEI. CDR3 length: 15 amino acids. CDR3 DNA: TGTGCCAGCAGTGAGTCTATGGCGGGGAACACTGAAGCTTTCTTT. Protein product: CASSESMAGNTEAFF.

The chain combines TRBV27 with TRBJ2-7; TRBD2 aligns across 14 bases. The V segment lost 9 bases and the J segment 4 bases; nucleotides outside the gene matches: 8. This CDR3 spans 15 amino acids. CDR1 MNHEY and CDR2 SMNVEV come from the germline V gene (reference sequence). The CDR3 DNA sequence: TGTGCCAGTCAGGGACTAGCGGGGGACCTATACGAGCAGTACGTC. Translated: CASQGLAGDLYEQYV.

This clonotype was observed a few times. The gene calls are TRBV7-9 and TRBJ2-1; D is ambiguous. This CDR3 comprises 15 residues. V gave up 4 bases and J gave up 4 bases, with 14 bases separating them. Germline values: CDR1 SEHNR, CDR2 FQNEAQ (reference sequence). The CDR3 region is CASSSSRSPYNEQFF. In DNA, the CDR3 is TGTGCCAGCAGCTCTTCCAGGAGCCCTTACAATGAGCAGTTCTTC.

This rearrangement joins TRBV5-4 to TRBJ2-3, with 7 bases matching TRBD2. CDR1 SGHNT and CDR2 YYREEE come from the germline V gene (reference sequence). The CDR3 contains 15 residues. J lost 2 bases, V lost 4 bases, and 7 bases had no gene match. CDR3 residues: CASSDGGGFTDTQYF. The CDR3 nucleotides read TGTGCCAGCAGCGATGGCGGGGGTTTCACAGATACGCAGTATTTT.

J is TRBJ1-2 and V is TRBV5-6; no clear D. Deletions cut 5 bases from V and 5 bases from J, with 7 bases between. The CDR3 contains 11 residues. Germline-derived CDR1 and CDR2 are SGHDT and YYEEEE. The CDR3 sequence: CASSNGYGYTF. The CDR3 DNA reads TGTGCCAGCAGTAACGGGTATGGCTACACCTTC.

This sequence joins TRBV19 and TRBJ1-5; the D is unclear. The CDR3 consists of 15 residues. The V end lost 3 bases, the J end lost 1 base, and 10 bases lay between the germline ends. Per germline, CDR1 LNHDA and CDR2 SQIVND (reference sequence). The CDR3 DNA reads TGTGCCAGTAGTATGGTCGGGATCAGCAATCAGCCCCAGCATTTT. This translates into CASSMVGISNQPQHF. The full variable domain, in which reference TRBV19 and TRBJ1-5 provide the parts outside the CDR3, is DGGITQSPKYLFRKEGQNVTLSCEQNLNHDAMYWYRQDPGQGLRLIYYSQIVNDFQKGDIAEGYSVSREKKESFPLTVTSAQKNPTAFYLCASSMVGISNQPQHFGDGTRLSIL.

The chain links TRBV7-6 to TRBJ2-4; D is undetermined. The CDR3 covers 17 residues. Between the trimmed V and J ends, which lost 6 bases and 6 bases, there was a span of 24 bases. The germline gives CDR1 SGHVS, CDR2 FNYEAQ. This CDR3 reads CASSPIPGGGAPNIQYF. The CDR3 nucleotides are TGTGCCAGCAGTCCTATCCCTGGCGGCGGTGCCCCAAACATTCAGTACTTC.

The chain recombines TRBV2 with TRBJ1-2; no clear D gene. Trimming pared 1 base from V and 2 bases from J, leaving 11 bases between. Germline values: CDR1 SNHLY, CDR2 FYNNEI. This CDR3 is 15 amino acids long. The CDR3, as DNA: TGTGCCAGCAGTGAAGGGTGGGGAACAAACTATGGCTACACCTTC. Translation: CASSEGWGTNYGYTF.

Many counts were recorded for this clonotype. Written as DNA, the CDR3 is TGTGCCAGTAGTATAGGGGGGAACACTGAAGCTTTCTTT. This gives the protein CASSIGGNTEAFF. This chain joins TRBV19 and TRBJ1-1; D remains unclear. The germline V gene has CDR1 LNHDA and CDR2 SQIVND (reference sequence). V lost 1 base to trimming and J lost 1 base, with 4 bases between them. This CDR3 is built from 13 residues.

The sample holds many counts of this clonotype. V usage is TRBV4-1 and J usage is TRBJ1-1; D is unclear. CDR3 length: 15 residues. V was pared by 2 bases and J by 5 bases, with 15 bases between. Germline lookup yields CDR1 MGHRA and CDR2 YSYEKL. As DNA, the CDR3 is TGCGCCAGCAGCCAAACCCGCTCCCGTGGGACTGAAGCTTTCTTT. Its protein is CASSQTRSRGTEAFF.

The chain carries TRBV27 and TRBJ1-2; a possible D gene is TRBD1 (5 bases). The CDR3 runs to 15 residues. The germline CDR1 and CDR2 sequences are MNHEY and SMNVEV (reference sequence). V was shortened by 2 bases and J by 2 bases, with 12 bases between the two germline ends. CDR3 coding DNA: TGTGCCAGCAGTTTAACAGGACACCCGAACTATGGCTACACCTTC. Protein product: CASSLTGHPNYGYTF.

The chain uses TRBV11-2 and TRBJ2-7; TRBD1 might be the D (5 bases). Germline-derived CDR1 and CDR2 are SGHAT and FQNNGV. The CDR3 sequence is 13 residues long. The ends were cut back, 6 bases at V and 2 bases at J, with 11 bases in the middle. CDR3 region: CASRRTGAYEQYF. In nucleotides, the CDR3 is TGTGCCAGCAGGAGAACAGGAGCCTACGAGCAGTACTTC.

This clonotype was observed a few times. The chain is built from TRBV7-2 and TRBJ2-7; D might be TRBD1 or TRBD2, each matching 5 bases. CDR1 is SGHTA, CDR2 FQGNSA, per germline. The CDR3 is 15 residues long. The V gene lost 1 base and the J gene lost 6 bases, with 16 bases spanning the gap. CDR3 nucleotide sequence: TGTGCCAGCAGCTTAGGGGGGTACTTCGAGGGCGAGCAGTACGTC. This encodes CASSLGGYFEGEQYV.

The V and J genes are TRBV5-1 and TRBJ1-1; the D gene is possibly TRBD1 (6 bases). This CDR3 has 16 residues. V was shortened by 3 bases and J by 3 bases, with 18 bases between the two germline ends. Germline values: CDR1 SGHRS, CDR2 YFSETQ. CDR3 DNA sequence: TGCGCCAGCAGCTCTCTTCAGGGGTTCTGGGACACTGAAGCTTTCTTT. It specifies CASSSLQGFWDTEAFF.

This clonotype occurred a few times. The rearrangement joins TRBV4-3 to TRBJ2-5, with no clear D. Germline V CDR1 and CDR2: LGHNA, YSLEER. Trimming removed 2 bases from V and 1 base from J, with 11 bases in between. The CDR3 is made up of 15 amino acids. The chain's CDR3 is CASSQSGRAQETQYF. CDR3 DNA: TGCGCCAGCAGCCAATCGGGTCGGGCCCAAGAGACCCAGTACTTC.

The chain has TRBV27 and TRBJ1-2; possible D gene TRBD1, 5 bases. Germline V CDR1 and CDR2: MNHEY, SMNVEV (reference sequence). Trimming cost V 10 bases and J 4 bases, with 25 bases left between them. This CDR3 has 16 residues. CDR3: CATLTYRDSFSYGYTF. The CDR3 coding sequence is TGTGCCACCCTGACCTATAGGGACTCTTTCTCCTATGGCTACACCTTC.

This clonotype was detected many times. The rearrangement uses TRBV28 and TRBJ2-1, with D tentatively TRBD1 (6 bases). The V end was cut by 5 bases, the J end by 9 bases, with 11 bases between. Germline V gene lookup returns CDR1 MDHEN and CDR2 SYDVKM. This CDR3 is 12 amino acids long. The CDR3 DNA is TGTGCCAGCAGTCTACAGGGCGGTGAGCAGTTCTTC. This gives the protein CASSLQGGEQFF.

This clonotype turned up a few times. V is TRBV5-1 and J is TRBJ2-1; 10 nucleotides match TRBD2. The CDR3 is 12 amino acids. Germline CDR1 reads SGHRS; CDR2 reads YFSETQ. Trimming removed 3 bases from V and 9 bases from J; junction bases left unmatched: 0. CDR3 sequence (DNA): TGCGCCAGCAGCTCTAGCGGGGGTGAGCAGTTCTTC. Its protein product is CASSSSGGEQFF.

On this clonotype: A much bigger clone sits one base away, suggesting this may be a read error. The chain combines TRBV6-1 with TRBJ2-1, with a possible D match to TRBD1 (5 bases). CDR3 length: 15 residues. Germline lookup yields CDR1 MNHNS and CDR2 SASEGT. CDR3 DNA sequence: TGTGCCAGCAGTGAAGCTGGGGCAGTCTACAATGAGCAGCTCTTC. Amino acid sequence: CASSEAGAVYNEQLF.

The chain links TRBV5-6 to TRBJ2-2; D is uncertain. This CDR3 is built from 17 residues. CDR1 and CDR2 (germline): SGHDT, YYEEEE. The V end was cut by 6 bases, the J end by 1 base, with 19 bases between. The DNA of the CDR3 is TGTGCCAGCACCGAGATAGACACTATCCTGAACACCGGGGAGCTGTTTTTT. The encoded protein is CASTEIDTILNTGELFF.

This clonotype has at least ten counts. V gene TRBV7-6 combines with J gene TRBJ1-1; 8 bases match TRBD1. Germline CDR1 and CDR2: SGHVS and FNYEAQ. CDR3 length equals 17 residues. V was clipped by 5 bases and J by 5 bases; unmatched bases: 16. The chain's CDR3 is CASSPPFYQGARTEAFF. DNA for the CDR3: TGTGCCAGCAGCCCCCCTTTTTACCAGGGGGCTAGGACTGAAGCTTTCTTT.

In this sample, this clonotype turned up a few times. The gene calls are TRBV27 and TRBJ1-1; D call uncertain. V was cut by 6 bases and J by 2 bases, with 19 bases left in between. This CDR3 comprises 16 residues. Germline CDR1 and CDR2: MNHEY and SMNVEV (reference sequence). The CDR3 reads CASSPFFRRENTEAFF. CDR3 DNA sequence: TGTGCCAGCAGCCCTTTTTTTCGCCGGGAAAACACTGAAGCTTTCTTT.

The J gene is TRBJ2-1, the V gene TRBV2, with 16 bases fitting TRBD2. Trimming cost V 6 bases and J 12 bases; bases outside gene matches: 14. The CDR3 runs to 17 residues. The germline CDR1 and CDR2 sequences are SNHLY and FYNNEI. Here the CDR3 DNA reads TGTGCCAGCAGGCCAATCGGGACTAGCGGGGGGGTTTTAGGGCAGTTCTTC. Residues: CASRPIGTSGGVLGQFF.

There are a few counts of this clonotype. The chain employs TRBV13 and TRBJ2-7; D possibly corresponds to TRBD1 (6 bases). Per the germline V gene, CDR1 is PRHDT and CDR2 is FYEKMQ (reference sequence). This CDR3 is built from 12 residues. V lost 8 bases, J lost 4 bases, and 12 bases lay in between. CDR3 DNA sequence: TGTGCCAGCGCAACTCAGGGGTACGAGCAGTACTTC. Protein sequence: CASATQGYEQYF.

The chain couples TRBV24-1 to TRBJ2-3; 10 bases are a match to TRBD2. The germline V gene encodes CDR1 KGHDR and CDR2 SFDVKD. The V and J ends lost 0 bases and 2 bases, in that order; junction bases with no gene match: 4. The CDR3 runs to 17 residues. This CDR3 is CATSDLPTSGDTDTQYF. CDR3 DNA sequence: TGTGCCACCAGTGATTTGCCCACTAGCGGGGACACAGATACGCAGTATTTT.

This clonotype was seen a single time. The rearrangement uses TRBV19 and TRBJ2-5; 9 bases align to TRBD2. The CDR3 runs to 19 residues. Germline-derived CDR1 and CDR2 are LNHDA and SQIVND (reference sequence). V was pared by 3 bases and J by 1 base, with 15 bases of the junction left unmatched. CDR3 amino acids: CASSIPLFHLLAGQETQYF. CDR3 bases: TGTGCCAGTAGTATTCCACTTTTCCATTTACTAGCGGGCCAAGAGACCCAGTACTTC.

This chain uses TRBV7-6 with TRBJ2-2, with D perhaps TRBD2 (6 bases). The V gene's germline CDR1 is SGHVS and CDR2 FNYEAQ. CDR3 length: 12 amino acids. Trimming shortened V by 8 bases and J by 4 bases, and 8 bases separated the two germline ends. CDR3 sequence (DNA): TGTGCCAGCGAGGAGGGCACCGGGGAGCTGTTTTTT. Its protein product is CASEEGTGELFF.